This T cell receptor (beta chain) was obtained from a study of T cell clones after liver transplantation (dated by TCRdb to the late 2010s). Broadly, across the study: ITN030ST, the source of the samples, was a randomized trial that attempted immunosuppression withdrawal within 2 years of liver transplantation. Donor-reactive T cell clones were identified by TCRbeta sequencing following a pre-transplant mixed lymphocyte reaction and were subsequently tracked in post-transplant blood. As an antigen-independent comparator for the donor-reactive sequences, third party-reactive TCRbeta sequences from pre-transplant MLRs were identified as well. Of the eight recipients, a few were HCV-positive, while the remaining recipients had been transplanted for non-autoimmune, non-viral indications. Until randomization at 12-24 months post-transplant, subjects were given standard immunosuppression, with no induction therapy. Tolerance was defined as complete immunosuppression withdrawal for at least one year with no rise in liver enzymes beyond twice the upper limit of normal. Blood samples were taken pre-transplant, pre-randomization before withdrawal, and post-randomization after full withdrawal or failed withdrawal. The study cohort included 8 liver transplant recipients, of whom 3 were classified as tolerant and 5 as non-tolerant.

High-throughput TCRbeta CDR3 sequencing of frozen genomic DNA was performed by immunoSEQ, with PCR amplification, mapping, bias correction and internal controls included. The study's own analysis went as follows. Only productive rearrangements were retained, with each unique TCRbeta sequence defined by its CDR3 nucleotide sequence together with its V and J gene. A sequence counted as donor-reactive only if the sequence showed at least 5-fold expansion in CFSE-low cells compared with unstimulated pre-transplant cells and had a frequency of at least 0.01%. Minimum frequency thresholds were set for each subject on the basis of the unstimulated sample with the lowest template count, so that a detection power of at least 90% was ensured. Jensen-Shannon divergence between the top 1000 TCRbeta sequences after and before transplant was used to measure repertoire turnover. Changes in detection of donor-reactive sequences were tested with two-sided Fisher's exact tests. Here the immuneACCESS table is served through TCRdb, limited to in-frame sequences with V and J called. Missing clones are a known gap in these copies; in checked studies unresolved V genes cover under half, and the rest lacks a known reason. Clonal size and the V and J genes are those of that table, whereas D and trimming came from the DNA. The sample table holds 65,000 to 85,000 clones, of which 84% were seen once. 2% to 2.5% of the sample lies in the top ten.

General study outcomes and caveats: A greater decline was seen for donor-reactive sequences than for third party-reactive sequences, suggesting partial antigen-specific deletion unrelated to withdrawal success. Since no allograft tissue specimens were available, donor-reactive T cells may have migrated into the graft instead of being deleted. After accounting for repertoire turnover, donor-reactive detection was significantly reduced in 7 of 8 subjects for CD4 and 8 of 8 for CD8. Circulating donor-reactive CD4 TCRbeta sequences fell significantly post-transplant in 5 of 8 subjects, irrespective of tolerance or HCV status. In two subjects, low numbers of available donor cells limited the measurable donor-reactive repertoire. The conclusions were preliminary, being limited by small, heterogeneous patient numbers and by non-standardized post-transplant time points.

Relative to germline, V is 0 bases shorter and J is 5 bases shorter, with 13 bases between their ends. Taken from the germline V gene, the CDR1 and CDR2 loops are MNHEY and SVGAGI. The CDR3 covers 15 residues, taking in both the cysteine and the phenylalanine. The CDR3 DNA has 45 bases and is translated from base 1. Concerning this clone itself: Its antigen remains unidentified. No much larger clone exists at a distance of one base, and base qualities are not known.

Unstimulated PBMCs, after thawing, were stained for CD3, CD4 and CD8 and then FACS-sorted into CD3+CD4+ and CD3+CD8+ populations. All 8 studied subjects were randomized to immunosuppression withdrawal. The Qiagen DNeasy Blood and Tissue Kit was used for isolation of genomic DNA. The input for sequencing was CD4+ T cells from blood, taken around 48 months after liver transplant. The receptor was derived from a human patient who received a liver transplant. Following a transplant, a fraction of the T cells may be traceable to the graft donor. The rearranged chain carries TRBV6-5 and TRBJ1-2; the D region possibly corresponds to TRBD1 (5 bases align). Read as DNA, the sequence is TGTGCCAGCAGTTACTCCCGCGGGGGTTATTATGGCTACACCTTC. The encoded protein is CASSYSRGGYYGYTF.